This T cell receptor (beta chain) was identified during a study of PD-1 blockade in classical Hodgkin lymphoma. The CDR3 loop spans 14 amino acids. Germline-derived CDR1 and CDR2 are MNHEY and SMNVEV (reference sequence). Trimming removed 2 bases from V and 6 bases from J, with 8 bases in between. Sequencing used immunoSEQ multiplex PCR; TCRdb keeps in-frame clones, though not all of them. Among 70,000 or so clones listed, 70% to 80% were seen once. Every patient was affected by relapse after autologous stem cell transplantation, while exposure to brentuximab vedotin was not uniform. The chain recombines TRBV27 with TRBJ1-6; a weak D match, TRBD1 (6 bases). The sample here was peripheral blood mononuclear cells (PBMCs), taken before the second cycle of nivolumab. The sequence was collected from a human donor with classical Hodgkin lymphoma. CDR3 loop: CASSLGQSNSPLHF. In DNA form, the CDR3 reads TGTGCCAGCAGTTTAGGACAGAGTAATTCACCCCTCCACTTT.